The 20 T cell receptor beta chains in this list originate from one sample, sequenced in a study of cytomegalovirus exposure and HLA in healthy donors. Primers for the PCR totalled 60 Vbeta and 13 Jbeta. Here immunoSEQ multiplex PCR was the method, and the copy in TCRdb shows in-frame clones only, minus some. This table has 77,000 or so clones, over 70% appearing once. Specimen: PBMCs. The receptors were sampled from a woman aged 40 to 50 in good health and CMV-seronegative.

J is TRBJ1-4 and V is TRBV5-1; tentatively, D is TRBD1 (6 bases). This CDR3 is 15 amino acids long. V lost 3 bases and J lost 12, with 21 bases in between. Per the germline V gene, CDR1 is SGHRS and CDR2 is YFSETQ. CDR3 residues: CASSSTGPPGSELFF. CDR3 bases: TGCGCCAGCAGCTCGACAGGACCACCGGGATCGGAACTGTTTTTT.

The table lists this clone with a few counts. CDR3 DNA: TGTGCCAGCAGTTCCCTCGGGGGGCGCCCCTACGAGCAGTACTTC. Residues: CASSSLGGRPYEQYF. The rearrangement links TRBV7-2 to TRBJ2-7, with D tentatively TRBD2 (7 bases). This CDR3 contains 15 residues. Germline values: CDR1 SGHTA, CDR2 FQGNSA. The ends were cut back, 6 bases at V and 2 bases at J, with 17 bases in the middle.

This rearrangement joins TRBV5-1 to TRBJ2-1; 16 nucleotides match TRBD2. In germline, CDR1 is SGHRS, CDR2 YFSETQ. Trimming removed 4 bases from V and 2 bases from J; junction bases left unmatched: 3. The CDR3 sequence is 17 residues long. CDR3 DNA: TGCGCCAGCAGCACGGGACTAGCGGGGGGGACCTACAATGAGCAGTTCTTC. As protein: CASSTGLAGGTYNEQFF.

The genes are TRBV7-6 and TRBJ2-1; TRBD2 agrees at 11 bases. CDR1 SGHVS and CDR2 FNYEAQ come from the germline V gene. V trimming: 5 bases; J trimming: 4 bases; junction bases outside the gene matches: 4. This CDR3 is 15 amino acids long. CDR3 coding DNA: TGTGCCAGCAGCGCACTAGCGGGGGAGTACAATGAGCAGTTCTTC. Translating it yields CASSALAGEYNEQFF. The full variable domain, in which reference TRBV7-6 and TRBJ2-1 provide the parts outside the CDR3, is GAGVSQSPRYKVTKRGQDVALRCDPISGHVSLYWYRQALGQGPEFLTYFNYEAQQDKSGLPNDRFSAERPEGSISTLTIQRTEQRDSAMYRCASSALAGEYNEQFFGPGTRLTVL.

This chain joins TRBV28 and TRBJ1-5; 10 positions match TRBD1. The germline gives CDR1 MDHEN, CDR2 SYDVKM. The junction had 16 bases not matched to a gene; V was cut back by 8 bases and J by 9 bases. This CDR3 spans 16 amino acids. The CDR3 DNA is TGTGCCAGCGGCAGAAGGACAGGGGGGAAGCCTGCGCCCCAGCATTTT. Protein sequence: CASGRRTGGKPAPQHF.

The genes are TRBV19 and TRBJ2-1, with TRBD2 identical over 13 bases. V lost 3 bases, J lost 7 bases, and 9 bases stayed unmatched. Per the germline V gene, CDR1 is LNHDA and CDR2 is SQIVND (reference sequence). The CDR3 has 17 amino acids. The CDR3: CASSIGLAGVVGNEQFF. The CDR3 coding sequence is TGTGCCAGTAGTATCGGACTAGCGGGAGTGGTGGGGAATGAGCAGTTCTTC.

The V call is TRBV5-6, the J call TRBJ1-6, with unresolved D. Germline CDR1 and CDR2: SGHDT and YYEEEE. The CDR3 loop spans 14 amino acids. V dropped 4 bases and J dropped 5 bases, with 10 bases sitting between them. CDR3 sequence (DNA): TGTGCCAGCAGCAACCTCCGGGATAATTCACCCCTCCACTTT. The encoded protein is CASSNLRDNSPLHF.

V is TRBV28 and J is TRBJ1-2; weak D call: TRBD1 (6 bases). V lost 8 bases and J lost 6, with 22 bases in between. Germline V gives CDR1 MDHEN, CDR2 SYDVKM. The CDR3 is 15 amino acids. CDR3 region: CASGNLGRGQNGYTF. CDR3 DNA sequence: TGTGCCAGCGGAAATCTGGGCAGGGGTCAGAATGGCTACACCTTC.

This sequence joins TRBV5-6 and TRBJ1-1; D unclear. V was trimmed by 3 bases and J by 3 bases, leaving 9 bases between them. The CDR3 sequence is 13 residues long. CDR1 and CDR2 from the germline V gene are SGHDT and YYEEEE. The CDR3 nucleotides read TGTGCCAGCAGCTGGGCATCGGACACTGAAGCTTTCTTT. Its translation is CASSWASDTEAFF.

The chain couples TRBV2 to TRBJ2-5; D gene ambiguous. The germline V gene encodes CDR1 SNHLY and CDR2 FYNNEI. CDR3 length: 13 amino acids. The germline V and J ends were trimmed by 3 bases and 5 bases, with 10 bases remaining between them. Here the CDR3 reads CASSDGFGETQYF. CDR3 bases: TGTGCCAGCAGTGACGGGTTCGGGGAGACCCAGTACTTC. Filled out from reference TRBV2 and TRBJ2-5, the complete variable domain reads EPEVTQTPSHQVTQMGQEVILRCVPISNHLYFYWYRQILGQKVEFLVSFYNNEISEKSEIFDDQFSVERPDGSNFTLKIRSTKLEDSAMYFCASSDGFGETQYFGPGTRLLVL.

The chain has TRBV19 and TRBJ2-2; TRBD1 matches at 7 bases. Looked up from germline, CDR1 is LNHDA and CDR2 is SQIVND (reference sequence). The CDR3 totals 15 residues. The V and J ends lost 4 bases and 4 bases, in that order; junction bases with no gene match: 6. The CDR3 DNA sequence: TGTGCCAGTAGTAATAAGGGGGCGGGCACCGGGGAGCTGTTTTTT. Translated, it gives CASSNKGAGTGELFF.

J is TRBJ1-6 and V is TRBV7-9, with 10 bases fitting TRBD1. J lost 8 bases, V lost 6 bases, and 7 bases had no gene match. The germline V gene has CDR1 SEHNR and CDR2 FQNEAQ (reference sequence). The CDR3 covers 15 residues. CDR3 sequence: CASRRDRGPDSPLHF. CDR3 nucleotides: TGTGCCAGCAGACGTGACAGGGGGCCAGATTCACCCCTCCACTTT. Using reference TRBV7-9 and TRBJ1-6 for the parts outside the CDR3, the full variable domain is DTGVSQNPRHKITKRGQNVTFRCDPISEHNRLYWYRQTLGQGPEFLTYFQNEAQLEKSRLLSDRFSAERPKGSFSTLEIQRTEQGDSAMYLCASRRDRGPDSPLHFGNGTRLTVT.

The chain recombines TRBV27 with TRBJ2-3, with TRBD2 matching over 9 bases. The germline V gene encodes CDR1 MNHEY and CDR2 SMNVEV (reference sequence). This CDR3 has 14 residues. Trimming removed 5 bases from V and 6 bases from J; junction bases left unmatched: 6. The CDR3 loop is CASSPGLASDTQYF. In nucleotides, the CDR3 is TGTGCCAGCAGTCCGGGACTAGCTTCCGATACGCAGTATTTT.

The chain carries TRBV5-5 and TRBJ1-1; D is unresolved. Germline V gene lookup returns CDR1 SGHKS and CDR2 YYEKEE (reference sequence). CDR3 length equals 16 residues. The V end was cut by 0 bases, the J end by 2 bases, with 14 bases between. Here the CDR3 reads CASSLATWGVNTEAFF. CDR3 coding DNA: TGTGCCAGCAGCTTGGCGACTTGGGGAGTAAACACTGAAGCTTTCTTT.

The chain couples TRBV2 to TRBJ2-1, with 14 nucleotides matching TRBD2. The germline V gene encodes CDR1 SNHLY and CDR2 FYNNEI. V was clipped by 6 bases and J by 5 bases; unmatched bases: 6. There are 16 residues in the CDR3. This chain's CDR3 is CASRRTSGGFDNEQFF. CDR3 DNA: TGTGCCAGCAGAAGGACTAGCGGGGGGTTCGACAATGAGCAGTTCTTC.

The chain uses TRBV19 and TRBJ1-5, with TRBD1 identical over 10 bases. Germline trimming cut 10 bases from V and 2 bases from J; bases unmatched to any gene: 8. Germline V gene data show CDR1 as LNHDA and CDR2 as SQIVND (reference sequence). The CDR3 consists of 15 residues. As DNA, the CDR3 is TGTGCCACCCGAACCGGGACAGGGGGCAATCAGCCCCAGCATTTT. It specifies CATRTGTGGNQPQHF.

The chain uses TRBV12-5 and TRBJ2-3; no firm D call. The CDR3 runs 14 residues. Germline lookup yields CDR1 LGHNT and CDR2 FRNRAP. V lost 1 base and J lost 3, with 8 bases in between. CDR3 loop: CASGLGIGTDTQYF. The CDR3 nucleotides are TGTGCTAGTGGTTTGGGGATCGGGACAGATACGCAGTATTTT.

The chain couples TRBV2 to TRBJ2-3; 8 bases are shared with TRBD2. The CDR3 loop spans 14 amino acids. Germline V lookup: CDR1 SNHLY, CDR2 FYNNEI. The ends lost 6 bases at V and 3 bases at J; junction bases unmatched: 5. Here the CDR3 DNA reads TGTGCCAGCAGGGCGACTAGCGTAACAGATACGCAGTATTTT. Translating gives CASRATSVTDTQYF.

This chain uses TRBV28 with TRBJ2-1, with TRBD1 matching over 8 bases. Trimming took 6 bases from V and 2 from J; bases not matched to a gene: 6. The CDR3 extends over 15 amino acids. Looked up from germline, CDR1 is MDHEN and CDR2 is SYDVKM. The CDR3 bases are TGTGCCAGCAGCAGTCAGGGGGCCACCTACAATGAGCAGTTCTTC. It translates to CASSSQGATYNEQFF.

The chain carries TRBV28 and TRBJ2-7, with a weak D call TRBD2 (6 bases). This CDR3 contains 11 residues. CDR1 MDHEN and CDR2 SYDVKM come from the germline V gene. The germline V and J ends were trimmed by 7 bases and 4 bases, with 8 bases remaining between them. CDR3 residues: CASTGRYEQYF. In nucleotides, the CDR3 is TGTGCCAGCACAGGGAGGTACGAGCAGTACTTC.